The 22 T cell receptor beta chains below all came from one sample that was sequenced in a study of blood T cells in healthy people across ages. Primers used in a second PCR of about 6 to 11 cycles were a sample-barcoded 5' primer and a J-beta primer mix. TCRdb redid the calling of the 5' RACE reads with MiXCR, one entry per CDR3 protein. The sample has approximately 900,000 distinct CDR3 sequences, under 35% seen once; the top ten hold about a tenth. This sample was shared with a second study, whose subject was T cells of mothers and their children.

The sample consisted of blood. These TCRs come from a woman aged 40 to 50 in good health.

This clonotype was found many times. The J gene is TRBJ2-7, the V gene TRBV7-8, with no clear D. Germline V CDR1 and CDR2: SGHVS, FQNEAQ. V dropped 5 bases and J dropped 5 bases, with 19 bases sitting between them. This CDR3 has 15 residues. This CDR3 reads CASSVSEVLSNEQYF. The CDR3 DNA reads TGTGCCAGCAGCGTAAGCGAGGTTCTGAGCAACGAGCAGTACTTC. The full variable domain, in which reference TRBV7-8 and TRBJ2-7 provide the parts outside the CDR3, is GAGVSQSPRYKVAKRGQDVALRCDPISGHVSLFWYQQALGQGPEFLTYFQNEAQLDKSGLPSDRFFAERPEGSVSTLKIQRTQQEDSAVYLCASSVSEVLSNEQYFGPGTRLTVT.

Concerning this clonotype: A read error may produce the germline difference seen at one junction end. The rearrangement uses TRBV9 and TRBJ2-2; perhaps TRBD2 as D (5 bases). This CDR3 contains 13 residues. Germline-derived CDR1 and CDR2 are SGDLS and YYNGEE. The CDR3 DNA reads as TGTGCCAGCAGCGCACAGAACACCGGGGAGCGGTTTTTT. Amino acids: CASSAQNTGERFF.

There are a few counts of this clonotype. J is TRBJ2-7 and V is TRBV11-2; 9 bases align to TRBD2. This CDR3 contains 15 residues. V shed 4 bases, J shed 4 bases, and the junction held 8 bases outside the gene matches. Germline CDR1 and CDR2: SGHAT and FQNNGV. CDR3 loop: CASSYSSGASYEQYF. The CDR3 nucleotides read TGTGCCAGCAGCTATTCTAGCGGGGCCTCTTACGAGCAGTACTTC.

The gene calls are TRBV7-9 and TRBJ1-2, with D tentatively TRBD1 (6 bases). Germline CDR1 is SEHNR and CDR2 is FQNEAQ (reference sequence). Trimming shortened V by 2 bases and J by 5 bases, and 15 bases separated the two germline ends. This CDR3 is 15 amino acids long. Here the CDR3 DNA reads TGTGCCAGCAGCTTAACGGCGGGGGCCCGGTATGGCTACACCTTC. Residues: CASSLTAGARYGYTF.

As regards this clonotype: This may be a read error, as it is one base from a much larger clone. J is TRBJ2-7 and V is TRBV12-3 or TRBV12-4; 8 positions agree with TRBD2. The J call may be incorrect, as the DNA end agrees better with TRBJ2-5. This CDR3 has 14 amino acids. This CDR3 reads CASSSNGGAETQYF. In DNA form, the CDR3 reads TGTGCCAGCAGTTCTAACGGGGGGGCGGAGACCCAGTACTTC.

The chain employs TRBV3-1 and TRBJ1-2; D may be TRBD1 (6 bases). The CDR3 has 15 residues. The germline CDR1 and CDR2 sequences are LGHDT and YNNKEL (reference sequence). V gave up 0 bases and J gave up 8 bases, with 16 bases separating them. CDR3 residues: CASSQDWGGGDGYTF. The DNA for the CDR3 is TGTGCCAGCAGCCAAGATTGGGGGGGCGGTGACGGCTACACCTTC.

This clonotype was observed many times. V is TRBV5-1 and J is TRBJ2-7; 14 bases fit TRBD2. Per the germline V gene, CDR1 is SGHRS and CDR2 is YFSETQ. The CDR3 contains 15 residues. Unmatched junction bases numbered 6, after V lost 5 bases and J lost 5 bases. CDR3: CASSFGTSGGNEQYF. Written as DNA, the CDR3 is TGCGCCAGCAGTTTTGGGACTAGCGGGGGCAACGAGCAGTACTTC.

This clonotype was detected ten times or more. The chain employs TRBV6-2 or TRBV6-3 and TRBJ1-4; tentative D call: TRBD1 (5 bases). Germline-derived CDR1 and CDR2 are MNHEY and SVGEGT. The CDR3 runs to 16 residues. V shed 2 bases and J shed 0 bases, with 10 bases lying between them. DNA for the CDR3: TGTGCCAGCAGTTACGGGGACGACGCAACTAATGAAAAACTGTTTTTT. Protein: CASSYGDDATNEKLFF.

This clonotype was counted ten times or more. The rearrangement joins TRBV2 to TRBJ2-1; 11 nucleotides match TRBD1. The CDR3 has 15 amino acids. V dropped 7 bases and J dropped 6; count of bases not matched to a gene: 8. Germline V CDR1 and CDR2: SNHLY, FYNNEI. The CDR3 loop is CASIPGTGGSNEQFF. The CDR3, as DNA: TGTGCCAGCATTCCCGGGACAGGGGGGTCCAATGAGCAGTTCTTC.

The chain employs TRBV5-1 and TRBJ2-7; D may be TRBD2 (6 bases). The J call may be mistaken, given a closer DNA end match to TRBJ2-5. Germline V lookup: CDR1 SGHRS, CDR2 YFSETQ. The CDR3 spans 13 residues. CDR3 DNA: TGCGCCAGCAGCTCGGGAGACGGGTGGACCCAGTACTTC. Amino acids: CASSSGDGWTQYF.

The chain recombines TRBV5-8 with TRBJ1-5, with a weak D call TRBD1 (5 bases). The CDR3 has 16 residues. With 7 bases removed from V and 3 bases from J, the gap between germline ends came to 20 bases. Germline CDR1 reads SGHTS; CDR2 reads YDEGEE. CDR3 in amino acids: CASLVGAGIPNQPQHF. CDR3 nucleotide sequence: TGTGCCAGCCTTGTCGGGGCAGGTATTCCCAATCAGCCCCAGCATTTT.

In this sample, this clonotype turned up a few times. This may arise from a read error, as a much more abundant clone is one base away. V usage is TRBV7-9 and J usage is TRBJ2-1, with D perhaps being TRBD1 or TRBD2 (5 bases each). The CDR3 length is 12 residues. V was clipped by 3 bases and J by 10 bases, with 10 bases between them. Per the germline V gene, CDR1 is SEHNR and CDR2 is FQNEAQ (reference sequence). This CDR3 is CASSLGRLEQFF. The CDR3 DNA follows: TGTGCCAGCAGCTTGGGACGCCTCGAGCAGTTCTTC.

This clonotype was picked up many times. CDR3 sequence: CASSLARTHEQFF. CDR3 DNA: TGCGCCAGCAGCTTGGCCCGTACGCATGAGCAGTTCTTC. The V gene is TRBV5-1, the J gene TRBJ2-1, with D hard to call. The CDR3 is made up of 13 amino acids. Germline loops: CDR1 SGHRS, CDR2 YFSETQ. V was shortened by 0 bases and J by 8 bases, with 9 bases between the two germline ends.

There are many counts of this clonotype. CDR3 amino acids: CASSPDSLYGYTF. In nucleotides, the CDR3 is TGTGCCAGCAGCCCTGATAGTCTCTATGGCTACACCTTC. The genes are TRBV6-6 and TRBJ1-2, with D hard to call. V gave up 6 bases and J gave up 4 bases, with 12 bases separating them. This CDR3 has 13 amino acids. Germline assignment: CDR1 MNHNY and CDR2 SVGAGI (reference sequence).

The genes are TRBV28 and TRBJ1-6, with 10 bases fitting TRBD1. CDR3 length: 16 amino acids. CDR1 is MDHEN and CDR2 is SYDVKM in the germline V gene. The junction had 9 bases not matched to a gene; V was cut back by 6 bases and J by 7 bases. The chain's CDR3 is CASRTGTGVGNSPLHF. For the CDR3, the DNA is TGTGCCAGCAGAACCGGGACAGGGGTGGGGAATTCACCCCTCCACTTT.

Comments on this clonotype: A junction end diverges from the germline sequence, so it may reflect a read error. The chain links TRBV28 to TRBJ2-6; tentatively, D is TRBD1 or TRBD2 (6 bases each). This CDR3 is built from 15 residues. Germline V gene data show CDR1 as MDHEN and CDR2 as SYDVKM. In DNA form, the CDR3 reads TGTGCCAGCAGTTACACAGGGACTGGGGCCAACGCCCTGACTTTC. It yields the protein CASSYTGTGANALTF. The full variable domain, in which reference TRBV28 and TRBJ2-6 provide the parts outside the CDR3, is DVKVTQSSRYLVKRTGEKVFLECVQDMDHENMFWYRQDPGLGLRLIYFSYDVKMKEKGDIPEGYSVSREKKERFSLILESASTNQTSMYLCASSYTGTGANALTFGAGSRLTVL.

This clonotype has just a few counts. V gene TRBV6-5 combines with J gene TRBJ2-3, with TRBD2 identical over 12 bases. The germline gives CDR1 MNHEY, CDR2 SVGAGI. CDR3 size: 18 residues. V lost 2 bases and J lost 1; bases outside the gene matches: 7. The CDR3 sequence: CASSYGLAGGIGTDTQYF. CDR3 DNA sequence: TGTGCCAGCAGTTACGGGCTAGCGGGGGGGATTGGCACAGATACGCAGTATTTT.

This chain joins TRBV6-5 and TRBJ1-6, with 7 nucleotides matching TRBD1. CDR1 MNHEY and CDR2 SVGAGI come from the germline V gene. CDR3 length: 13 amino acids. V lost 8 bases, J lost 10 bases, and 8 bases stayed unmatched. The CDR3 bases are TGTGCCAGCGGCACGAGGGGGCAGTCACCCCTCCACTTT. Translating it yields CASGTRGQSPLHF.

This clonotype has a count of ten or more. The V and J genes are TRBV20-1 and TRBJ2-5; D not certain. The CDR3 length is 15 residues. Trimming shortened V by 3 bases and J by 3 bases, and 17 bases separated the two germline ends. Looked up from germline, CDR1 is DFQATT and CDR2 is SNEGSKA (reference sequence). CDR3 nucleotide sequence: TGCAGTGCTAGTACAGTGATAACCAATAAAGAGACCCAGTACTTC. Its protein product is CSASTVITNKETQYF.

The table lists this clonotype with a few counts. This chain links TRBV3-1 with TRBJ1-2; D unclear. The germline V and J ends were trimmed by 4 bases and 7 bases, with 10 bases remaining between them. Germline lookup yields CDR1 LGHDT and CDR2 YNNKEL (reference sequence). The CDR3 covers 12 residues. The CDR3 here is CASSLQAFGYTF. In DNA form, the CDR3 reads TGTGCCAGCAGCCTCCAGGCGTTTGGCTACACCTTC.

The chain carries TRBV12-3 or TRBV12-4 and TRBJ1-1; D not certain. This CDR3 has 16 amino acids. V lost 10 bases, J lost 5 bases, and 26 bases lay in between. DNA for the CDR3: TGTGCCACCCAGCCTGAACAGAATAGATGGGAGACTGAAGCTTTCTTT. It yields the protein CATQPEQNRWETEAFF.

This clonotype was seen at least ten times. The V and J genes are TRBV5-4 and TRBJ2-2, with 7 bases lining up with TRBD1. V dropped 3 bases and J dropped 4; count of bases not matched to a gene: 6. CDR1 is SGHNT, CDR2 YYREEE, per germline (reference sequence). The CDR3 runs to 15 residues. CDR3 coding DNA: TGTGCCAGCAGCTATGGGGACAGATCCACCGGGGAGCTGTTTTTT. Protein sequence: CASSYGDRSTGELFF.